This T cell receptor (beta chain) was captured by sequencing in a study of shared clonotypes between healthy human individuals. Study background: Per donor, CD8 memory used one plate, CD8 naive used two, CD4 memory used three and CD4 naive used three.

The CDR3 runs to 13 residues. Germline values: CDR1 SGHNT, CDR2 YENEEA. V was shortened by 3 bases and J by 6 bases, with 12 bases between the two germline ends. The method was immunoSEQ multiplex PCR; TCRdb's version includes in-frame clones alone and lacks a portion of them. Of 2 million to 2.5 million clones listed, under 95% are singletons. The TCR originated in a man younger than 35 in good health. Some clones in this sample may be carry-over from other donors' samples. Material: naive CD4+ T cells from PBMCs. Subset specified: CD45RA+ positively selected. The rearrangement joins TRBV11-3 to TRBJ2-7; maybe TRBD2 (5 bases). CDR3 sequence: CASSFTRAGEQYF. DNA for the CDR3: TGTGCCAGCAGCTTTACGAGGGCCGGCGAGCAGTACTTC.